The present TCR beta chain was sequenced within a study of T-cell reconstitution after alpha-beta-depleted transplantation in children. Findings and limits, study-wide: The origin of high day-60 TCRbeta diversity in some patients lay in surviving recipient T cells and thymic progenitors. After transplant, at about two months, alpha-beta T cells were reportedly derived from several hundred expanded graft clones. Among T cells one year after transplant, newly produced cells accounted for most counts and diversity.

Trimming shortened V by 1 base and J by 0 bases, and 6 bases separated the two germline ends. Germline loops: CDR1 LNHDA, CDR2 SQIVND (reference sequence). This CDR3 is built from 14 residues. Remarks on this clonotype: No antigen is known for it.

The library targeted TCRbeta and was prepared with unique molecular identifiers. TCRdb reprocessed the PCR reads with MiXCR, giving one entry per CDR3 protein. Of fewer than 550,000 distinct CDR3 sequences detected, roughly 11% appear once; the ten largest clones hold 14%. The sequences come from PBMCs, mostly from graft donor cells, collected 180 days after TCRalphabeta/CD19-depleted stem cell transplant. The sequence was collected from a female patient between 2 and 15 years old who had a stem cell transplant for aplastic anemia, so the T cells may come from the graft donor. This chain links TRBV19 with TRBJ1-1; D is ambiguous. This chain's CDR3 is CASSIGGMNTEAFF. In DNA, the CDR3 is TGTGCCAGTAGTATAGGAGGTATGAACACTGAAGCTTTCTTT.